These 29 T cell receptor beta chains came from one sample sequenced in a study of blood T cell repertoires in COVID-19. The repertoire was sequenced with immunoSEQ multiplex PCR; TCRdb's copy has only in-frame clones and lacks some. This table has about 230,000 clones, around 83% appearing once. The material sequenced was peripheral blood. Receptors were obtained from a man in his forties with acute or convalescent COVID-19.

This chain joins TRBV3-1 (or the pseudogene TRBV3-2) and TRBJ2-7; tentative D call: TRBD2 (5 bases). V lost 3 bases and J lost 0, with 12 bases in between. Germline V CDR1 and CDR2: LGHDT, YNNKEL (reference sequence). This CDR3 contains 15 residues. In DNA, the CDR3 is TGTGCCAGCAGCCACCCGAACCGGGACTCCTACGAGCAGTACTTC. Translating it yields CASSHPNRDSYEQYF.

The table lists this clone with a count of one. The J gene is TRBJ2-5, the V gene TRBV7-9; D is perhaps TRBD2 (5 bases). Germline CDR1 SEHNR, CDR2 FQNEAQ (reference sequence). V lost 4 bases and J 5 bases, leaving 14 bases between the germline ends. This CDR3 is built from 14 residues. The CDR3 DNA reads TGTGCCAGCAGCTCCTGGACTCTCGTGGAGACCCAGTACTTC. Residues: CASSSWTLVETQYF.

Only a few counts were recorded for this clone. V usage is TRBV27 and J usage is TRBJ1-4; weak D call: TRBD1 (5 bases). The germline gives CDR1 MNHEY, CDR2 SMNVEV (reference sequence). The CDR3 is made up of 14 amino acids. The V gene lost 6 bases and the J gene lost 4 bases, with 12 bases spanning the gap. The CDR3 reads CASRKGDLNEKLFF. Written as DNA, the CDR3 is TGTGCCAGCAGGAAAGGGGATCTTAATGAAAAACTGTTTTTT.

V and J are TRBV10-3 and TRBJ2-2; no definite D call. CDR1 is ENHRY and CDR2 is SYGVKD in the germline V gene. The length of the CDR3 is 12 residues. V lost 8 bases to trimming and J lost 4 bases, with 8 bases between them. Here the CDR3 DNA reads TGTGCCATCCTCACCAGCACCGGGGAGCTGTTTTTT. This translates into CAILTSTGELFF.

The chain carries TRBV27 and TRBJ1-5; possible D gene TRBD1, 6 bases. CDR1 MNHEY and CDR2 SMNVEV come from the germline V gene (reference sequence). The V end was cut by 5 bases, the J end by 6 bases, with 17 bases between. This CDR3 has 15 residues. Here the CDR3 DNA reads TGTGCCAGCAGTCGGGACATAGGAGTGGGTCAGCCCCAGCATTTT. Amino acid sequence: CASSRDIGVGQPQHF.

Of note for this clone: Germline is not matched at one junction end, which may reflect a read error. The J gene is TRBJ2-5, the V gene TRBV7-7, with D possibly being TRBD2 (5 bases). Germline V gene lookup returns CDR1 SSHAT and CDR2 FNYEAQ (reference sequence). The CDR3 sequence is 15 residues long. CDR3 in DNA: TGTGCTAGCAGCTACCGAGTGAGGGAACAAGAGACCCAGTACTTC. Its translation: CASSYRVREQETQYF.

This clone was seen a single time. This chain links TRBV7-2 with TRBJ1-1; D is ambiguous. V lost 5 bases and J 4 bases, leaving 14 bases between the germline ends. This CDR3 region has 14 residues. In germline, CDR1 is SGHTA, CDR2 FQGNSA. CDR3 DNA: TGTGCCAGCAGCCTTCGAGGGAATCCCACTGAAGCTTTCTTT. Its protein is CASSLRGNPTEAFF.

This clone was counted a few times. The genes are TRBV2 and TRBJ2-7; TRBD2 agrees at 10 bases. The CDR3 runs 14 residues. Germline lookup yields CDR1 SNHLY and CDR2 FYNNEI. Trimming removed 7 bases from V and 6 bases from J; junction bases left unmatched: 9. This CDR3 reads CASNNLAGDSEQYF. CDR3 in DNA: TGTGCCAGCAATAACCTAGCGGGGGATTCCGAGCAGTACTTC.

The rearrangement uses TRBV20-1 and TRBJ1-2; D unresolved. Germline V CDR1 and CDR2: DFQATT, SNEGSKA (reference sequence). The CDR3 sequence is 11 residues long. Trimming took 7 bases from V and 2 from J, leaving 8 bases between them. The CDR3 sequence is CSVQMNYGYTF. CDR3 in DNA: TGCAGTGTTCAGATGAACTATGGCTACACCTTC.

CDR3 residues: CASSPWVRSTF. The DNA of the CDR3 is TGTGCCAGCAGTCCCTGGGTCAGGTCCACCTTC. The chain joins TRBV6-5 to TRBJ1-2; D unclear. CDR3 length: 11 residues. Germline V gene sequence: CDR1 MNHEY, CDR2 SVGAGI. The V gene lost 5 bases and the J gene lost 13 bases, with 14 bases spanning the gap.

The CDR3 protein is CASRSRGLRNQPQHF. Here the CDR3 DNA reads TGTGCCAGCAGGAGCAGGGGTTTGCGAAATCAGCCCCAGCATTTT. The chain is built from TRBV28 and TRBJ1-5, with D possibly TRBD1 on 6 matching bases. Trimming pared 6 bases from V and 4 bases from J, leaving 16 bases between. The CDR3 totals 15 residues. CDR1 and CDR2 from the germline V gene are MDHEN and SYDVKM.

This chain links TRBV7-9 with TRBJ2-6; 11 bases map to TRBD1. Germline V gene data show CDR1 as SEHNR and CDR2 as FQNEAQ (reference sequence). The CDR3 is 17 residues long. Germline trimming cut 5 bases from V and 2 bases from J; bases unmatched to any gene: 5. CDR3: CASSVSGQGAGANVLTF. Written as DNA, the CDR3 is TGTGCCAGCAGCGTATCGGGACAGGGGGCTGGGGCCAACGTCCTGACTTTC.

The chain is built from TRBV6-1 and TRBJ1-5, with D hard to call. Trimming pared 2 bases from V and 5 bases from J, leaving 4 bases between. Germline V gives CDR1 MNHNS, CDR2 SASEGT. The CDR3 length is 12 residues. The CDR3 reads CASSESDQPQHF. For the CDR3, the DNA is TGTGCCAGCAGTGAATCGGATCAGCCCCAGCATTTT.

The chain is built from TRBV3-1 (or the pseudogene TRBV3-2) and TRBJ1-5; no reliable D call. CDR3 size: 15 residues. Germline V gene lookup returns CDR1 LGHDT and CDR2 YNNKEL (reference sequence). With 4 bases removed from V and 2 bases from J, the gap between germline ends came to 12 bases. CDR3 in amino acids: CASSPGIFGNQPQHF. The CDR3 DNA reads as TGTGCCAGCAGCCCGGGGATATTTGGCAATCAGCCCCAGCATTTT.

The rearrangement links TRBV3-1 (or the pseudogene TRBV3-2) to TRBJ1-1, with D perhaps TRBD1 (6 bases). Trimming removed 5 bases from V and 3 bases from J, with 13 bases in between. This CDR3 comprises 14 residues. Germline CDR1 reads LGHDT; CDR2 reads YNNKEL (reference sequence). The DNA for the CDR3 is TGTGCCAGCAGCAAGGGGGTATTGTACACTGAAGCTTTCTTT. As protein: CASSKGVLYTEAFF.

The rearrangement links TRBV4-2 to TRBJ2-1; TRBD2 matches at 14 bases. Looked up from germline, CDR1 is LGHNA and CDR2 is YNFKEQ. The CDR3 has 18 amino acids. V lost 5 bases to trimming and J lost 1 base; unmatched junction nucleotides: 7. The CDR3 is CASSLGLAGAGSYNEQFF. In nucleotides, the CDR3 is TGTGCCAGCAGCTTGGGACTAGCGGGGGCGGGATCCTACAATGAGCAGTTCTTC.

This clone was seen a few times. The rearrangement joins TRBV28 to TRBJ1-2, with D perhaps matching TRBD1 (5 bases). V lost 7 bases and J 2 bases, leaving 14 bases between the germline ends. The germline V gene encodes CDR1 MDHEN and CDR2 SYDVKM. The CDR3 length is 14 residues. The CDR3 DNA follows: TGTGCCAGCACCACAATGGGGCTGAACTATGGCTACACCTTC. This gives the protein CASTTMGLNYGYTF.

This rearrangement joins TRBV19 to TRBJ2-7; TRBD1 aligns across 9 bases. CDR1 and CDR2 from the germline V gene are LNHDA and SQIVND (reference sequence). The V segment lost 6 bases and the J segment 5 bases; nucleotides outside the gene matches: 8. This CDR3 contains 14 residues. DNA for the CDR3: TGTGCCAGTAGGACACAGGGGGCCGGGAACGAGCAGTACTTC. Translation: CASRTQGAGNEQYF.

The chain joins TRBV4-3 to TRBJ2-7; 7 positions agree with TRBD2. V gave up 4 bases and J gave up 2 bases; unmatched junction bases: 8. Germline CDR1 reads LGHNA; CDR2 reads YSLEER. This CDR3 contains 15 residues. The CDR3 nucleotides are TGCGCCAGCAGCCGAACCCCCCTAGCGGCCTACGAGCAGTACTTC. This codes for CASSRTPLAAYEQYF.

The chain couples TRBV10-3 to TRBJ1-2; D unresolved. V was pared by 4 bases and J by 8 bases, with 8 bases between. The CDR3 length is 11 residues. Germline loops: CDR1 ENHRY, CDR2 SYGVKD. The CDR3 sequence is CAISAGGGYTF. In nucleotides, the CDR3 is TGTGCCATCAGTGCCGGAGGAGGCTACACCTTC.

V and J are TRBV28 and TRBJ1-2; D remains unclear. Germline CDR1 is MDHEN and CDR2 is SYDVKM. V lost 6 bases and J lost 0, with 8 bases in between. The CDR3 is made up of 13 amino acids. The CDR3 reads CASRRDANYGYTF. CDR3 DNA: TGTGCCAGCAGGCGAGATGCTAACTATGGCTACACCTTC.

The CDR3 loop reads CASRIGGQFGYTF. DNA for the CDR3: TGTGCCAGCAGGATCGGGGGGCAGTTTGGCTACACCTTC. The rearrangement uses TRBV12-3 or TRBV12-4 and TRBJ1-2; a weak D match, TRBD1 (6 bases). This CDR3 contains 13 residues. V was shortened by 6 bases and J by 7 bases, with 15 bases between the two germline ends.

The chain recombines TRBV4-1 with TRBJ2-5, with 8 nucleotides matching TRBD1. The CDR3 is made up of 14 amino acids. The junction had 5 bases not matched to a gene; V was cut back by 4 bases and J by 4 bases. CDR1 is MGHRA, CDR2 YSYEKL, per germline. This CDR3 is CASSPGQGGETQYF. The CDR3 DNA follows: TGCGCCAGCAGCCCTGGACAGGGAGGAGAGACCCAGTACTTC.

Details on this clone: Different DNA sequences within this sample yield the same CDR3. The rearrangement joins TRBV2 to TRBJ2-3; 9 bases align to TRBD2. Germline-derived CDR1 and CDR2 are SNHLY and FYNNEI. Trimming took 3 bases from V and 4 from J; bases not matched to a gene: 5. The CDR3 is 15 amino acids. The CDR3 sequence: CASSDRAGGPDTQYF. Written as DNA, the CDR3 is TGTGCCAGCAGTGATCGGGCGGGGGGGCCAGATACGCAGTATTTT.

The V gene is TRBV6-5, the J gene TRBJ1-1, with TRBD1 matching over 7 bases. The CDR3 spans 14 residues. CDR1 MNHEY and CDR2 SVGAGI come from the germline V gene. V lost 4 bases and J lost 1; bases outside the gene matches: 3. The CDR3 sequence is CASSLGQRNTEAFF. In DNA, the CDR3 is TGTGCCAGCAGTTTGGGACAGCGGAACACTGAAGCTTTCTTT.

The rearrangement links TRBV6-1 to TRBJ1-2, with D possibly TRBD1 on 6 matching bases. Germline CDR1 is MNHNS and CDR2 is SASEGT. V dropped 2 bases and J dropped 1 base, with 14 bases sitting between them. The CDR3 has 16 residues. The CDR3 loop reads CASSEYAGASNYGYTF. The DNA of the CDR3 is TGTGCCAGCAGTGAATACGCAGGGGCCAGTAACTATGGCTACACCTTC.

The chain links TRBV11-2 to TRBJ1-3; TRBD1 matches at 8 bases. CDR3 size: 13 residues. Germline V gene lookup returns CDR1 SGHAT and CDR2 FQNNGV. The V segment lost 9 bases and the J segment 4 bases; nucleotides outside the gene matches: 5. In DNA form, the CDR3 reads TGTGCCAGTCAGGGGGCGCGCGGAAACACCATATATTTT. Encoded protein: CASQGARGNTIYF.

Here the CDR3 DNA reads TGTGCCAGCAGTGTTAGGGACAGGGAATACGAGCAGTACTTC. It is translated as CASSVRDREYEQYF. The rearrangement joins TRBV6-4 to TRBJ2-7; 9 bases fit TRBD1. In germline, CDR1 is MRHNA, CDR2 SNTAGT. With V trimmed by 4 bases and J by 4 bases, 5 bases remained unmatched. The length of the CDR3 is 14 residues.

The rearrangement joins TRBV6-4 to TRBJ1-1; tentative D call: TRBD1 (5 bases). The V gene's germline CDR1 is MRHNA and CDR2 SNTAGT. This CDR3 is 14 amino acids long. Trimming left V 4 bases short and J 10 bases short, with 19 bases between. The CDR3 protein is CASSVSQGNGVAFF. The DNA of the CDR3 is TGTGCCAGCAGTGTAAGCCAGGGAAATGGTGTAGCTTTCTTT.